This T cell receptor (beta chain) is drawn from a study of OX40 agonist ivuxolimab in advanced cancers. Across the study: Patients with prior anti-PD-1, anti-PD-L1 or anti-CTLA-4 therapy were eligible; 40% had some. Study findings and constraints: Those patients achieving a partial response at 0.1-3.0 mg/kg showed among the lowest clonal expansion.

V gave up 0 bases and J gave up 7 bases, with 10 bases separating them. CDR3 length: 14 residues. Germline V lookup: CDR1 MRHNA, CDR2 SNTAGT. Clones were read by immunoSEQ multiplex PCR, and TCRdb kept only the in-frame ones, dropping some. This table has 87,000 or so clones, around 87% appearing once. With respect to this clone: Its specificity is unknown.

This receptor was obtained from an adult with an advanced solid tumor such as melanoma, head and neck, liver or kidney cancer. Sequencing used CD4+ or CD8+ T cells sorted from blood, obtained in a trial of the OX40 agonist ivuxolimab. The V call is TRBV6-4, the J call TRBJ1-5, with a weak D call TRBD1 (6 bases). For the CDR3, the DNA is TGTGCCAGCAGTGACTCAGGGGGGGGGCAGCCCCAGCATTTT. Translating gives CASSDSGGGQPQHF.